The sequence of this TCR beta chain was determined in a study of blood T cell repertoires in COVID-19 (dated by TCRdb to the early 2020s). As for the study more broadly: The collaborator samples originated in the United States, Italy and Spain and spanned the acute and convalescent phases of COVID-19. The material from the prospective study consisted of cDNA or gDNA derived from T cells, B-cell-depleted T cells, or PBMCs. Deeply sampled blood TCRbeta repertoires from subjects exposed to, actively infected with, or recovered from COVID-19 were included in the dataset. The repertoires were released in a freely available public database intended as a resource for research on the immune response to SARS-CoV-2. The samples were drawn from the first 160 participants of the ongoing ImmuneRACE study and from more than 1,000 subjects provided by 6 global collaborators. The sample metadata nearly always contained a de-identified subject ID, COVID-19 status, age in years and sex. Where HLA class I and class II types were available, the types were taken from metadata supplied by the sample provider, not from assay-based typing.

On the study overall, not on this receptor specifically: The amount of clinical and demographic metadata varied by source and participant and was provided uncurated.

Trimming costs V 2 bases and J 6 bases, and their ends lie 11 bases apart. Spanning cysteine to phenylalanine, the CDR3 consists of 13 amino acids. The only DNA kept is the CDR3, 39 bases in frame from the first base. Looking up the germline V gene yields CDR1 MNHEY and CDR2 SVGAGI. Enrolling through a virtual design, the prospective study's participants ranged in age from roughly 18 to 89 years and lived across around 25 United States geographic areas. To assign participants to cohorts, the prospective study relied on clinical history that participants themselves reported in a screening survey and a study questionnaire. For ImmuneRACE Cohort 3, a participant was defined as recovered based on two consecutive negative NP/OP PCR tests, clearance by a healthcare professional, or resolution of symptoms. In the prospective study, whole blood, serum and a nasopharyngeal or oropharyngeal swab were collected from each participant by mobile phlebotomists. Over an approximately two-month period, participants in the prospective study had the option of providing additional blood draws and questionnaires. Blood samples from the prospective study were shipped frozen or at room temperature prior to DNA extraction.

This clone came up once. Its antigen is unknown. No clone much larger than this one lies a single base away; base qualities are absent. TCRbeta CDR3 regions were amplified from genomic DNA using the immunoSEQ Assay, a bias-controlled multiplex PCR. The original pipeline was this. Within the assay, amplification of reference gene primers was used to estimate how many nucleated cells each sample contained. To quantify the absolute abundance of each unique TCRbeta CDR3 rearrangement, sequence reads were collapsed and filtered. For each sample, productive Simpson clonality was calculated as the square root of Simpson's diversity index over productive rearrangements. In its TCRdb copy, this immuneACCESS table keeps in-frame sequences only and misses some clones. Where compared with another copy, unresolved V genes explain less than half of these, and the others have no known cause. V and J calls and clone size are as listed in that table; D and trimming were resolved from the DNA. The sample table shows 150,000 or so clones, and over 75% are seen once. Approximately 11% of the sample is taken by the ten largest.

Material: PBMCs or T cells enriched from blood (not recorded which). This clonotype was obtained from a man aged 50 to 60 who had recovered from COVID-19. The chain joins TRBV6-5 to TRBJ2-7; TRBD2 is possibly the D segment (6 matching bases). DNA sequence: TGTGCCAGCAGTTACGTAGCGGCTGGCGAGCAGTACTTC. Its protein product is CASSYVAAGEQYF.